This is a list of T cell receptor beta chains from one sample in a study of blood T cell repertoires in COVID-19. Profiling relied on immunoSEQ multiplex PCR, and the TCRdb table lists in-frame clones only, not all of them. The sample gives some 300,000 clones, about nine tenths of which show up once; over 6% is in the top ten. Sequenced material: peripheral blood. These receptors all stem from a woman in her 30s who had recovered from COVID-19. The CDR3 runs from the conserved cysteine through the conserved F or W. Fields, in order: D gene, J gene, clone size, V gene, CDR3 protein, CDR3 DNA. A D gene is named only where the DNA matches it firmly. Expanded clones get a size class; other rows say once, few or many, or leave the size out.

-	TRBJ1-6	-	TRBV4-1	CASSQEEYRVSPLHF	TGCGCCAGCAGCCAAGAAGAGTACAGGGTTTCTCCCCTCCACTTT
-	TRBJ2-7	-	TRBV6-5	CASEMGQPFSYEQYF	TGTGCCTCCGAAATGGGACAACCATTCTCCTACGAGCAGTACTTC
-	TRBJ1-4	-	TRBV7-9	CASSFINEKLFF	TGTGCCAGCAGTTTTATTAATGAAAAACTGTTTTTT
TRBD1	TRBJ1-2	few	TRBV11-2	CASSPGQGIYGYTF	TGTGCCAGCAGCCCGGGACAGGGAATTTATGGCTACACCTTC
-	TRBJ2-3	once	TRBV12-3/TRBV12-4	CASSTQTDTQYF	TGTGCCAGCAGTACCCAGACAGATACGCAGTATTTT
TRBD1	TRBJ2-7	-	TRBV5-4	CASSLPGQNTYEQYF	TGTGCCAGCAGCTTGCCGGGACAGAATACCTACGAGCAGTACTTC
TRBD1	TRBJ1-1	-	TRBV9	CASSAPGGQGHTEAFF	TGTGCCAGCAGCGCCCCCGGGGGACAGGGTCACACTGAAGCTTTCTTT
-	TRBJ2-5	many	TRBV5-8	CASSLRDQETQYF	TGTGCCAGCAGCCTCCGGGACCAAGAGACCCAGTACTTC
-	TRBJ2-7	-	TRBV7-2	CASSLSGGRQYF	TGTGCCAGCAGCTTATCGGGGGGCCGTCAGTACTTC
-	TRBJ2-7	-	TRBV10-3	CAITGPGNEQYF	TGTGCCATCACGGGTCCGGGGAACGAGCAGTACTTC
TRBD2	TRBJ2-7	once	TRBV7-2	CASSRGGAYSEQYF	TGTGCCAGCAGCCGCGGGGGGGCCTATTCCGAGCAGTACTTC
TRBD2	TRBJ2-3	-	TRBV2	CASRASGGATDTQYF	TGTGCCAGCAGGGCTAGCGGGGGGGCGACAGATACGCAGTATTTT
-	TRBJ2-6	-	TRBV5-1	CASSLVSAGANVLTF	TGCGCCAGCAGCTTGGTGTCCGCTGGGGCCAACGTCCTGACTTTC
TRBD1	TRBJ2-7	-	TRBV5-1	CASSYSTGRGEQYF	TGCGCCAGCAGCTACTCGACAGGGAGAGGGGAGCAGTACTTC
-	TRBJ2-7	-	TRBV6-5	CASSYSSVVTYEQYF	TGTGCCAGCAGTTACTCGAGCGTCGTCACCTACGAGCAGTACTTC
-	TRBJ2-5	-	TRBV15	CATSGEAQETQYF	TGTGCCACCAGTGGAGAGGCCCAAGAGACCCAGTACTTC
-	TRBJ1-4	-	TRBV4-3	CASSRGHRNNEKLFF	TGCGCCAGCAGCCGGGGACACCGAAATAATGAAAAACTGTTTTTT
-	TRBJ1-3	few	TRBV7-2	CASSPGLLGNTIYF	TGTGCCAGCAGCCCCGGACTTCTCGGAAACACCATATATTTT
-	TRBJ1-1	-	TRBV2	CASRLNVNTEAFF	TGTGCCAGCCGCCTAAACGTGAACACTGAAGCTTTCTTT
-	TRBJ1-1	-	TRBV18	CASSENLNTEAFF	TGTGCCAGCTCAGAGAACTTGAACACTGAAGCTTTCTTT
-	TRBJ2-3	-	TRBV19	CASSIGTDTQYF	TGTGCCAGTAGTATCGGTACAGATACGCAGTATTTT
-	TRBJ2-5	-	TRBV13	CASSLRAGDKETQYF	TGTGCCAGCAGCTTAAGGGCAGGGGATAAAGAGACCCAGTACTTC
-	TRBJ2-7	once	TRBV7-2	CASSLADIYEQYF	TGTGCCAGCAGCTTAGCGGACATCTACGAGCAGTACTTC
-	TRBJ2-7	-	TRBV9	CASSGVSGDREQYF	TGTGCCAGCAGCGGTGTTTCAGGGGATCGCGAGCAGTACTTC
-	TRBJ1-3	-	TRBV5-1	CASSLDLGGGNTIYF	TGCGCCAGCAGCTTGGACCTGGGCGGGGGAAACACCATATATTTT
TRBD2	TRBJ2-1	-	TRBV4-2	CASSQGLAGGNEQFF	TGTGCCAGCAGCCAAGGGCTAGCGGGGGGCAATGAGCAGTTCTTC
-	TRBJ2-5	-	TRBV15	CATSRDGGGHKAAQYF	TGTGCCACCAGCAGAGACGGTGGCGGCCACAAAGCGGCCCAGTACTTC
TRBD1	TRBJ2-7	-	TRBV6-5	CASSYSDRVAYEQYF	TGTGCCAGCAGTTACTCCGACAGGGTGGCCTACGAGCAGTACTTC
TRBD1	TRBJ2-1	-	TRBV28	CASSSGTGANNEQFF	TGTGCCAGCAGTTCGGGGACAGGCGCCAACAATGAGCAGTTCTTC
TRBD1	TRBJ1-4	-	TRBV11-2	CASSLETGGGEKLFF	TGTGCCAGCAGCTTAGAGACAGGGGGCGGTGAAAAACTGTTTTTT
-	TRBJ2-7	-	TRBV5-1	CASSLDTDPFYEQYF	TGCGCCAGCAGCTTGGATACAGACCCCTTCTACGAGCAGTACTTC
TRBD2	TRBJ2-3	-	TRBV19	CASSTRTSGYTDTQYF	TGTGCCAGTAGTACTAGGACTAGCGGTTACACAGATACGCAGTATTTT
-	TRBJ2-2	-	TRBV4-2	CASSQDQGGAGTGELFF	TGTGCCAGCAGCCAAGATCAGGGGGGCGCGGGGACCGGGGAGCTGTTTTTT
-	TRBJ2-1	-	TRBV5-1	CASSWDISSYNEQFF	TGCGCCAGCAGTTGGGACATCAGCTCCTACAATGAGCAGTTCTTC
TRBD1	TRBJ1-2	-	TRBV15	CATSGGPSRDSYGYTF	TGTGCCACCAGCGGAGGGCCGAGTCGGGACAGCTATGGCTACACCTTC
TRBD1	TRBJ1-1	-	TRBV7-3	CASTLGQGEAFF	TGTGCCAGCACCCTTGGACAGGGTGAAGCTTTCTTT
-	TRBJ2-2	-	TRBV7-3	CASSLEGSAGELFF	TGTGCCAGCAGCTTAGAGGGTTCGGCCGGGGAGCTGTTTTTT